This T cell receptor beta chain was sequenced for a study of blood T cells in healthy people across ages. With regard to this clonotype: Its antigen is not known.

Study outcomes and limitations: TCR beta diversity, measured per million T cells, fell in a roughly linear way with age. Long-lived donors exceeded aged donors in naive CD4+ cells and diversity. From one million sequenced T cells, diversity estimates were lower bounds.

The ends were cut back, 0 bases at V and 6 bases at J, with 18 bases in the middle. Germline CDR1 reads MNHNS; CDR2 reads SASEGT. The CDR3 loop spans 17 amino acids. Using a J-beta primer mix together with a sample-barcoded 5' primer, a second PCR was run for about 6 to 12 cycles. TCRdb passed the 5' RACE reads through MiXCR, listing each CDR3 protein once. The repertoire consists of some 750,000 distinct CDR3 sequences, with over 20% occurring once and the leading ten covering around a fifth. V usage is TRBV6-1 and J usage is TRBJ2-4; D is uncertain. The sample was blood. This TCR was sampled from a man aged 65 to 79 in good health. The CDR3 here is CASSEAVSTFLANIQYF. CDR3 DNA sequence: TGTGCCAGCAGTGAAGCGGTGTCAACGTTCCTGGCAAACATTCAGTACTTC.